The 10 T cell receptor beta chains below all came from one sample that was sequenced in a study of identifying expanded T cells in peripheral blood. Sequencing was performed with immunoSEQ multiplex PCR; in TCRdb, only in-frame clones are kept and a portion is missing. Among fewer than 55,000 clones listed, roughly 82% were seen once. The specimen sequenced was blood. These receptors originate from a person aged 18-69 years in good health.

V usage is TRBV9 and J usage is TRBJ2-3; D is undetermined. Germline CDR1 and CDR2: SGDLS and YYNGEE. V lost 4 bases to trimming and J lost 2 bases, with 11 bases between them. The length of the CDR3 is 14 residues. The CDR3 nucleotides read TGTGCCAGCAGCTTTGACGTCGACACAGATACGCAGTATTTT. As protein: CASSFDVDTDTQYF.

This chain uses TRBV5-1 with TRBJ2-3, with D perhaps TRBD2 (6 bases). Trimming stripped 0 bases from V and 2 bases from J, with 13 bases between. Germline V gene data show CDR1 as SGHRS and CDR2 as YFSETQ. This CDR3 spans 16 amino acids. CDR3 residues: CASSLGGAAITDTQYF. The DNA for the CDR3 is TGCGCCAGCAGCTTGGGCGGGGCGGCTATCACAGATACGCAGTATTTT. Full variable domain (outside the CDR3, taken from reference TRBV5-1 and TRBJ2-3): KAGVTQTPRYLIKTRGQQVTLSCSPISGHRSVSWYQQTPGQGLQFLFEYFSETQRNKGNFPGRFSGRQFSNSRSEMNVSTLELGDSALYLCASSLGGAAITDTQYFGPGTRLTVL.

The chain joins TRBV19 to TRBJ2-1; 7 bases agree with TRBD1. Germline V gene sequence: CDR1 LNHDA, CDR2 SQIVND (reference sequence). The ends lost 3 bases at V and 5 bases at J; junction bases unmatched: 13. The CDR3 covers 17 residues. This chain's CDR3 is CASSIRIQGTANNEQFF. CDR3 in DNA: TGTGCCAGTAGTATTAGAATTCAGGGGACAGCGAACAATGAGCAGTTCTTC.

This clone was counted a few times. The chain links TRBV19 to TRBJ2-6, with D perhaps TRBD1 or TRBD2 (6 bases each). The CDR3 contains 20 residues. Germline CDR1 LNHDA, CDR2 SQIVND (reference sequence). V lost 4 bases to trimming and J lost 3 bases, with 25 bases between them. CDR3 DNA: TGTGCCAGTAGTAGGGGGGCAGCACAGAGGGAGGCGCGTGGGGCCAACGTCCTGACTTTC. Translated: CASSRGAAQREARGANVLTF.

The V gene is TRBV7-7, the J gene TRBJ2-7; TRBD1 agrees at 8 bases. Per the germline V gene, CDR1 is SSHAT and CDR2 is FNYEAQ (reference sequence). V gave up 4 bases and J gave up 6 bases; unmatched junction bases: 8. This CDR3 comprises 14 residues. CDR3 sequence reads: CASSSGQGRGEQYF. CDR3 coding DNA: TGTGCCAGCAGCTCCGGACAGGGACGGGGCGAGCAGTACTTC.

The rearrangement joins TRBV7-2 to TRBJ1-5; no clear D gene. The CDR3 spans 13 residues. Germline CDR1 is SGHTA and CDR2 is FQGNSA. The ends were cut back, 1 base at V and 9 bases at J, with 10 bases in the middle. This chain's CDR3 is CASSLDKGTPQHF. In DNA form, the CDR3 reads TGTGCCAGCAGCTTAGATAAGGGTACGCCCCAGCATTTT.

V usage is TRBV2 and J usage is TRBJ1-6, with 8 bases that match TRBD1. Germline trimming cut 7 bases from V and 10 bases from J; bases unmatched to any gene: 12. In germline, CDR1 is SNHLY, CDR2 FYNNEI. CDR3 length equals 15 residues. The chain's CDR3 is CASKMAGGIGSPLHF. In DNA, the CDR3 is TGTGCCAGCAAGATGGCAGGGGGCATCGGGTCACCCCTCCACTTT. The full variable domain, with the rest looked up from reference TRBV2 and TRBJ1-6, is EPEVTQTPSHQVTQMGQEVILRCVPISNHLYFYWYRQILGQKVEFLVSFYNNEISEKSEIFDDQFSVERPDGSNFTLKIRSTKLEDSAMYFCASKMAGGIGSPLHFGNGTRLTVT.

This clone was seen only once. This CDR3 is CASSPISLAGAKNIQYF. Here the CDR3 DNA reads TGTGCCAGCAGCCCCATCTCACTAGCGGGAGCCAAAAACATTCAGTACTTC. The V and J genes are TRBV7-6 and TRBJ2-4; 9 bases line up with TRBD2. The ends lost 5 bases at V and 0 bases at J; junction bases unmatched: 8. The CDR3 length is 17 residues. CDR1 and CDR2 (germline): SGHVS, FNYEAQ.

The gene calls are TRBV11-3 and TRBJ2-7; TRBD1 is a possible D gene (6 bases). CDR3 length: 14 residues. Per the germline V gene, CDR1 is SGHNT and CDR2 is YENEEA. Trimming shortened V by 5 bases and J by 7 bases, and 18 bases separated the two germline ends. CDR3 DNA: TGTGCCAGCAGCCCTACAGGGACCATTGGGGAGCAGTACTTC. Translation gives CASSPTGTIGEQYF. Together with reference TRBV11-3 and TRBJ2-7, the CDR3 gives the full variable domain: EAGVVQSPRYKIIEKKQPVAFWCNPISGHNTLYWYLQNLGQGPELLIRYENEEAVDDSQLPKDRFSAERLKGVDSTLKIQPAELGDSAVYLCASSPTGTIGEQYFGPGTRLTVT.

This chain uses TRBV10-3 with TRBJ2-7; D is tentatively TRBD1 or TRBD2 (6 bases each). Germline V gene lookup returns CDR1 ENHRY and CDR2 SYGVKD. There are 14 residues in the CDR3. Deletions cut 0 bases from V and 6 bases from J, with 12 bases between. The CDR3 region has the DNA TGTGCCATCAGTGAGTCGGAGGGGGTACGCGAGCAGTACTTC. Protein sequence: CAISESEGVREQYF.